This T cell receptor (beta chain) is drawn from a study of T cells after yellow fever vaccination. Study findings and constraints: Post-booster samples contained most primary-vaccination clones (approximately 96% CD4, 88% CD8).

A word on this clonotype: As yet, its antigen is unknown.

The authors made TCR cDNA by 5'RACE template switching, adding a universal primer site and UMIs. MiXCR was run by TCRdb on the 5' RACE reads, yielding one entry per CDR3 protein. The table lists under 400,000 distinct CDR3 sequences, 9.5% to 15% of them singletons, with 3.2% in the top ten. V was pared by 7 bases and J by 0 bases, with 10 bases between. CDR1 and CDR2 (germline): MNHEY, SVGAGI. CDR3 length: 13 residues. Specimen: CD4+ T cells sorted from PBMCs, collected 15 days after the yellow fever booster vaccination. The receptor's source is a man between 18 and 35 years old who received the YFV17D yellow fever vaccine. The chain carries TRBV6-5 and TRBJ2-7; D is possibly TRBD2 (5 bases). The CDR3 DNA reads TGTGCCAGCATCAACGGGATCTCCTACGAGCAGTACTTC. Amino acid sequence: CASINGISYEQYF.